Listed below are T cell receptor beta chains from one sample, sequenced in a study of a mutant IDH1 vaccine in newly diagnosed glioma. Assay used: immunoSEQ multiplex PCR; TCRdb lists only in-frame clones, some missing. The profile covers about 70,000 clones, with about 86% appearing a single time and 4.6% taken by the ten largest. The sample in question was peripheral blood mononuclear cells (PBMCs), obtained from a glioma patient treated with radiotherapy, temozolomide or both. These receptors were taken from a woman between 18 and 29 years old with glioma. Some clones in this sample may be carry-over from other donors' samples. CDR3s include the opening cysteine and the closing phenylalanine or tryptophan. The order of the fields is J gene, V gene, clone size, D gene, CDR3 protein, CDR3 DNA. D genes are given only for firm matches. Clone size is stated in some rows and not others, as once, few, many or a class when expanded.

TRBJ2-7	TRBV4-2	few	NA	CASSQDWGTYEQYF	TGTGCCAGCAGCCAAGATTGGGGTACCTACGAGCAGTACTTC
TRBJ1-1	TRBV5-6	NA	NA	CASSLVRNRVNTEAFF	TGTGCCAGCAGCTTGGTTCGCAACAGGGTGAACACTGAAGCTTTCTTT
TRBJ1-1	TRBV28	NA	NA	CASFSSGTNTEAFF	TGTGCCAGCTTTTCCTCAGGGACGAACACTGAAGCTTTCTTT
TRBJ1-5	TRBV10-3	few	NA	CAISARGDQPQHF	TGTGCCATCAGTGCCCGGGGGGATCAGCCCCAGCATTTT
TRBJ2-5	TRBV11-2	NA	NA	CASSLGKGAQYF	TGTGCCAGCAGCTTAGGAAAGGGGGCCCAGTACTTC
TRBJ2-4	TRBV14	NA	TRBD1	CASSQEQGWKNIQYF	TGTGCCAGCAGCCAAGAACAGGGGTGGAAAAACATTCAGTACTTC
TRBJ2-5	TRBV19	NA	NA	CARNPLTNQETQYF	TGTGCCAGGAACCCGCTAACCAACCAAGAGACCCAGTACTTC
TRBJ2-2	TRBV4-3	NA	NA	CASSQGENTGELFF	TGCGCCAGCAGCCAAGGGGAGAACACCGGGGAGCTGTTTTTT
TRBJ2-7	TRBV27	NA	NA	CASSSVEQWAYEQYF	TGTGCCAGCAGTTCGGTTGAACAATGGGCCTACGAGCAGTACTTC
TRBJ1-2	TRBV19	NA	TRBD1	CASSDRDHGYTF	TGTGCCAGTAGTGACAGGGATCATGGCTACACCTTC
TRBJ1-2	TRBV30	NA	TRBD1	CAWWQGGYGYTF	TGTGCCTGGTGGCAGGGGGGCTATGGCTACACCTTC
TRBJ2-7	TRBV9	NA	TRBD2	CASSYSGGAYEQYF	TGTGCCAGCTCCTATAGCGGGGGGGCCTACGAGCAGTACTTC
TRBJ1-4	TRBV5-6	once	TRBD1	CASSPRTGGREKLFF	TGTGCCAGCAGCCCCCGGACAGGGGGGAGAGAAAAACTGTTTTTT
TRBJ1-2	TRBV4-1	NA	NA	CASSRLLHSESYGYTF	TGCGCCAGCAGCCGCCTACTTCACAGCGAAAGCTATGGCTACACCTTC
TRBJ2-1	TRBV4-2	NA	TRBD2	CASSQEAAGGLYNEQFF	TGTGCCAGCAGCCAAGAAGCAGCGGGAGGACTCTACAATGAGCAGTTCTTC
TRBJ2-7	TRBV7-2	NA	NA	CASRPGRPYEQYF	TGTGCCAGCCGTCCCGGCCGTCCCTACGAGCAGTACTTC
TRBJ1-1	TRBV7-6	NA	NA	CASSPFQAEAFF	TGTGCCAGCAGCCCTTTTCAGGCTGAAGCTTTCTTT
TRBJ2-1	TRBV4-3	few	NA	CASSQGLNEQFF	TGCGCCAGCAGCCAAGGTCTCAACGAGCAGTTCTTC
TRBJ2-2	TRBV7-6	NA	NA	CASSSTQGVNTGELFF	TGTGCCAGCAGCTCAACCCAGGGTGTGAACACCGGGGAGCTGTTTTTT
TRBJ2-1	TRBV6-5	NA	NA	CASSYWAGGRADEQFF	TGTGCCAGCAGTTATTGGGCTGGGGGCAGGGCCGATGAGCAGTTCTTC
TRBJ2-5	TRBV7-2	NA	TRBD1	CASSHQTGPQETQYF	TGTGCCAGCAGTCATCAGACAGGGCCCCAAGAGACCCAGTACTTC
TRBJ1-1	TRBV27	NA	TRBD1	CASSSPGQYTEAFF	TGTGCCAGCAGTTCGCCGGGACAGTACACTGAAGCTTTCTTT
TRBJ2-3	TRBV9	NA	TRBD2	CASSPGLESGTQYF	TGTGCCAGCAGCCCGGGACTAGAGTCCGGTACGCAGTATTTT
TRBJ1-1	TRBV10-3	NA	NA	CAISRGIDTEAFF	TGTGCCATCAGTCGGGGGATCGACACTGAAGCTTTCTTT
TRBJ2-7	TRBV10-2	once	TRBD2	CASSGEGPYEQYF	TGCGCCAGCAGTGGGGAGGGGCCCTACGAGCAGTACTTC
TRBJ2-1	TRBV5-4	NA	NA	CASSPRPELNEQFF	TGTGCCAGCAGCCCCCGGCCGGAACTCAATGAGCAGTTCTTC
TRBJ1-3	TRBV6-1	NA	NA	CASSVGGNTIYF	TGTGCCAGCAGTGTGGGGGGAAACACCATATATTTT
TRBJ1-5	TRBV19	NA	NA	CASSTPWGGRNNQPQHF	TGTGCCAGTAGTACTCCCTGGGGGGGACGGAATAATCAGCCCCAGCATTTT
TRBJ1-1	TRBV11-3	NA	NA	CASSLAGGRAFF	TGTGCCAGCAGCTTAGCTGGGGGGAGAGCTTTCTTT
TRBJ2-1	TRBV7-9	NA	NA	CASSRGNEQFF	TGTGCCAGCAGCAGGGGAAATGAGCAGTTCTTC
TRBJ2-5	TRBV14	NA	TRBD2	CASSDGLAGVGETQYF	TGTGCCAGCAGCGACGGACTAGCGGGGGTGGGAGAGACCCAGTACTTC
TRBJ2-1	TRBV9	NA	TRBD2	CASSYRELAGGRYNEQFF	TGTGCCAGCAGCTACCGAGAATTAGCGGGAGGGCGCTACAATGAGCAGTTCTTC
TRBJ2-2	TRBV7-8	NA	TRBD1	CASSFGTANTGELFF	TGTGCCAGCAGCTTCGGGACAGCGAACACCGGGGAGCTGTTTTTT
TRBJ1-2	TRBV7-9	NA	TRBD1	CASSLANRDRSAYGYTF	TGTGCCAGCAGCTTAGCCAACCGGGACAGGAGCGCCTATGGCTACACCTTC
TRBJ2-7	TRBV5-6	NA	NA	CASSLVGSDYEQYF	TGTGCCAGCAGCTTAGTCGGGTCCGACTACGAGCAGTACTTC
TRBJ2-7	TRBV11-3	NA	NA	CASSPGTTYEQYF	TGTGCCAGCAGCCCGGGGACGACCTACGAGCAGTACTTC
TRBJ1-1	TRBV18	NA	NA	CASSPGPGHGMNTEAFF	TGTGCCAGCTCACCAGGTCCGGGACATGGAATGAACACTGAAGCTTTCTTT
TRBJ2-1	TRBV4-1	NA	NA	CASSQDWDSRWLNEQFF	TGCGCCAGCAGCCAAGATTGGGACTCCCGGTGGCTCAATGAGCAGTTCTTC
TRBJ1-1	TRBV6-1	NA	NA	CASRVGVTEAFF	TGTGCCAGCAGGGTCGGGGTCACTGAAGCTTTCTTT
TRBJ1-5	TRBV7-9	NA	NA	CASSRGDSNQPQHF	TGTGCCAGCAGCCGGGGGGATAGCAATCAGCCCCAGCATTTT
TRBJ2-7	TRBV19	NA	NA	CARLTTGSYEQYF	TGTGCCAGATTAACTACAGGCTCCTACGAGCAGTACTTC
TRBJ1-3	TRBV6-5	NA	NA	CASSYTEVGNTIYF	TGTGCCAGCAGTTACACGGAAGTTGGAAACACCATATATTTT
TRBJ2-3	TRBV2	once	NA	CASSEGLVSTDTQYF	TGTGCCAGCAGTGAAGGACTAGTAAGCACAGATACGCAGTATTTT
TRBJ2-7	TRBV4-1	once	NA	CASSQGSGNYEQYF	TGCGCCAGCAGCCAAGGTTCAGGGAACTACGAGCAGTACTTC
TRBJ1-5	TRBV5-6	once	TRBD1	CASGSRQGAQHF	TGTGCCAGCGGTTCCAGACAGGGAGCCCAGCATTTT
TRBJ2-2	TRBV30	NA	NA	CAWSRTVPFSGELFF	TGTGCCTGGAGCAGGACAGTCCCCTTTTCCGGGGAGCTGTTTTTT
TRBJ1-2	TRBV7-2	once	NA	CASSLARTANYGYTF	TGTGCCAGCAGCTTAGCGCGGACCGCGAACTATGGCTACACCTTC
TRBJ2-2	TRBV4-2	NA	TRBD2	CASSQATSGRADGELFF	TGTGCCAGCAGCCAGGCGACTAGCGGGAGGGCCGACGGGGAGCTGTTTTTT
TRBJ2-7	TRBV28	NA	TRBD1	CASEGGPSSYEQYF	TGTGCCAGCGAAGGGGGCCCTAGCTCCTACGAGCAGTACTTC